This T cell receptor beta chain emerged from a study of chemoradiotherapy in HPV16-positive cancers (dated by TCRdb to between 2021 and 2022). With regard to the full study: Using functional T-cell assays on cells from a couple of HPV16-positive patients, the researchers defined candidate HPV-specific T-cell clones and common TCR motifs. Next, the candidate HPV-specific TCRs and motifs were followed in TCR repertoires from around 90 patients with HPV-related cancers. The study set out to ask whether T-cell immunity against the HPV oncoproteins E6 and E7 changes over the course of chemoradiotherapy and whether that immunity affects survival.

Overall study outcomes, separate from this receptor: The survival association was reported for HPV16-positive patients, and the functional definition of HPV-specific T cells was derived from only two HPV16-positive patients. In HPV16-positive patients, expansion of HPV-responsive T cells during chemoradiotherapy was associated with improved recurrence-free survival. Expansion of candidate HPV-specific clones and E7-related TCR motifs was observed in the tumor microenvironment during treatment, whereas no such expansion was observed for non-HPV-specific T cells.

The receptor library was made with the immunoSEQ multiplex PCR assay. Entries here come from immuneACCESS through TCRdb and include only in-frame sequences with V and J called. Some clones fail to appear in such tables; in the studies checked, an unresolved V gene covers under half of the shortfall, and the cause of the remainder is unknown. The table for this sample lists tens of thousands of clones; less than 90% of them were counted only once. Over 3.5% of the sample is in the top ten clones. Repertoires were sampled multiple times during chemoradiotherapy, which allowed clonal expansion in the tumor microenvironment to be followed. The junction shows trimming of 3 bases on V and 8 bases on J, and the gene matches do not reach 8 bases of it. The CDR3 holds 15 amino acids from the cysteine to the phenylalanine. Here the CDR3 DNA is all that survives: 45 bases in frame from base 1. CDR1 and CDR2 are read off the germline V gene as MGHDK and SYGVNS.

To note about this clone: This clone's antigen is unknown. No quality values exist for individual bases; no much larger clone is one base distant.

The receptor chain draws on TRBV25-1 and TRBJ1-4; a stretch of 8 junction bases matches TRBD1. The specimen comprised blood, sampled from a patient who underwent chemoradiotherapy. This TCR came from a human donor with HPV-associated anogenital cancer. The encoded CDR3 is CASSESQGVREKLFF. Here is the DNA: TGTGCCAGCAGTGAGTCACAGGGGGTGCGGGAAAAACTGTTTTTT.